This entry lists 8 T cell receptor beta chains sequenced from one sample in a study of blood T cell repertoires in COVID-19. The method was immunoSEQ multiplex PCR; TCRdb's version includes in-frame clones alone and lacks a portion of them. There are roughly 69,000 clones in the sample; nearly 90% occur only once, and around 5.3% lies in the top ten. The specimen was peripheral blood. These receptors originate from a man in his fifties or sixties with acute or convalescent COVID-19.

The CDR3 protein is CASSEFPSTGELFF. The CDR3 DNA reads as TGTGCCAGCAGTGAATTTCCCAGCACCGGGGAGCTGTTTTTT. V is TRBV25-1 and J is TRBJ2-2; D gene uncertain. V shed 1 base and J shed 4 bases, with 7 bases lying between them. The CDR3 has 14 residues. The germline V gene has CDR1 MGHDK and CDR2 SYGVNS.

The V gene is TRBV27, the J gene TRBJ2-2, with 13 bases lining up with TRBD2. V shed 3 bases and J 0 bases; nucleotides not matched to a gene: 7. Looked up from germline, CDR1 is MNHEY and CDR2 is SMNVEV (reference sequence). The CDR3 covers 19 residues. CDR3 DNA: TGTGCCAGCAGTTTGGGACTAGCGGGAATGTTCGCGAACACCGGGGAGCTGTTTTTT. As protein: CASSLGLAGMFANTGELFF.

V is TRBV5-1 and J is TRBJ2-7; 8 bases are shared with TRBD2. Looked up from germline, CDR1 is SGHRS and CDR2 is YFSETQ. The V gene end was trimmed by 5 bases and the J gene end by 6 bases; junction bases not matched to a gene: 13. This CDR3 has 15 residues. The CDR3 DNA sequence: TGCGCCAGCAGTTGGGCAAGCGGGAGTATGAGCGAGCAGTACTTC. The encoded protein is CASSWASGSMSEQYF.

This clone was counted a few times. This chain connects TRBV6-5 to TRBJ2-1; possibly TRBD1 for D (5 bases). V was shortened by 7 bases and J by 8 bases, with 9 bases between the two germline ends. The CDR3 length is 11 residues. Germline lookup yields CDR1 MNHEY and CDR2 SVGAGI. CDR3 region: CASNQGYEQFF. The DNA for the CDR3 is TGTGCCAGCAACCAGGGTTATGAGCAGTTCTTC.

The CDR3 here is CASSFGQVADQPQHF. The DNA for the CDR3 is TGTGCCAGCAGCTTCGGACAGGTTGCTGATCAGCCCCAGCATTTT. The J gene is TRBJ1-5, the V gene TRBV5-5, with 7 bases fitting TRBD1. With 2 bases clipped from V and 5 bases from J, the junction kept 7 bases outside the gene matches. The CDR3 is made up of 15 amino acids. Germline CDR1 is SGHKS and CDR2 is YYEKEE (reference sequence). The full variable domain, in which reference TRBV5-5 and TRBJ1-5 provide the parts outside the CDR3, is DAGVTQSPTHLIKTRGQQVTLRCSPISGHKSVSWYQQVLGQGPQFIFQYYEKEERGRGNFPDRFSARQFPNYSSELNVNALLLGDSALYLCASSFGQVADQPQHFGDGTRLSIL.

V and J are TRBV5-1 and TRBJ1-2; 8 bases line up with TRBD1. Germline lookup yields CDR1 SGHRS and CDR2 YFSETQ. This CDR3 spans 15 amino acids. J lost 2 bases, V lost 0 bases, and 3 bases had no gene match. Here the CDR3 reads CASSLGRGQNYGYTF. CDR3 in DNA: TGCGCCAGCAGCTTGGGCAGGGGGCAAAACTATGGCTACACCTTC.

In DNA, the CDR3 is TGTGCCAGCTCAGAGGGACACTATTTCAATCAGCCCCAGCATTTT. This sequence encodes CASSEGHYFNQPQHF. The chain couples TRBV18 to TRBJ1-5, with a tentative D call TRBD1 (6 bases). In germline, CDR1 is KGHSH, CDR2 LQKENI. The length of the CDR3 is 15 residues. Deletions cut 5 bases from V and 3 bases from J, with 14 bases between. Supplemented by reference TRBV18 and TRBJ1-5, the full variable domain reads NAGVMQNPRHLVRRRGQEARLRCSPMKGHSHVYWYRQLPEEGLKFMVYLQKENIIDESGMPKERFSAEFPKEGPSILRIQQVVRGDSAAYFCASSEGHYFNQPQHFGDGTRLSIL.

The rearrangement joins TRBV30 to TRBJ2-7; the match to TRBD1 covers 7 bases. Germline V gene lookup returns CDR1 GTSNPN and CDR2 SVGIG (reference sequence). The CDR3 covers 14 residues. Trimming removed 2 bases from V and 6 bases from J; junction bases left unmatched: 10. The chain's CDR3 is CAWSFGRGNGEQYF. CDR3 coding DNA: TGTGCCTGGAGTTTCGGCAGGGGGAATGGCGAGCAGTACTTC.